Each of the 9 T cell receptor beta chains below was sequenced from the same sample in a study of blood T cell repertoires in COVID-19. Sequencing was performed with immunoSEQ multiplex PCR; in TCRdb, only in-frame clones are kept and a portion is missing. The profile shows 150,000 to 200,000 clones, 82% of them singletons. The sequenced sample was peripheral blood. These receptors all stem from a woman of 80 years or more with active or convalescent COVID-19.

The gene calls are TRBV14 and TRBJ2-1; D is possibly TRBD1 (5 bases). The V end was cut by 6 bases, the J end by 3 bases, with 12 bases between. The CDR3 has 14 amino acids. Germline V gene sequence: CDR1 SGHDN, CDR2 FVKESK. This chain's CDR3 is CASSSVQVYNEQFF. In DNA form, the CDR3 reads TGTGCCAGCAGTAGTGTACAGGTCTACAATGAGCAGTTCTTC.

The chain recombines TRBV11-3 with TRBJ2-1; maybe TRBD2 (6 bases). Germline V gives CDR1 SGHNT, CDR2 YENEEA. The V and J ends lost 6 bases and 8 bases respectively, with 17 bases between them. The CDR3 contains 14 residues. The CDR3 loop is CASRASASAHEQFF. The CDR3 DNA reads as TGTGCCAGCAGGGCTAGCGCGAGTGCGCATGAGCAGTTCTTC.

A remark on this clone: Other DNA sequences in the sample encode the same CDR3. The chain links TRBV9 to TRBJ2-1, with D unclear. The CDR3 has 14 amino acids. Trimming shortened V by 0 bases and J by 0 bases, and 4 bases separated the two germline ends. The germline CDR1 and CDR2 sequences are SGDLS and YYNGEE. This CDR3 reads CASSVGGSYNEQFF. CDR3 DNA: TGTGCCAGCAGCGTAGGCGGCTCCTACAATGAGCAGTTCTTC.

The chain joins TRBV4-2 to TRBJ2-5; 7 bases fit TRBD2. Germline V gives CDR1 LGHNA, CDR2 YNFKEQ. V was pared by 2 bases and J by 5 bases, with 5 bases of the junction left unmatched. The CDR3 is made up of 14 amino acids. CDR3 DNA sequence: TGTGCCAGCAGCCAAAGTACTAGCGAGGAGACCCAGTACTTC. Its translation is CASSQSTSEETQYF.

The gene calls are TRBV11-3 and TRBJ2-1, with 10 bases that match TRBD2. CDR3 length equals 16 residues. Germline CDR1 reads SGHNT; CDR2 reads YENEEA. With 0 bases clipped from V and 8 bases from J, the junction kept 7 bases outside the gene matches. DNA of the CDR3: TGTGCCAGCAGCTTAGATGAGGCTAGCGGGAGATATGAGCAGTTCTTC. Translating it yields CASSLDEASGRYEQFF.

The chain couples TRBV14 to TRBJ1-3; D remains ambiguous. This CDR3 has 15 amino acids. V gave up 2 bases and J gave up 0 bases, with 8 bases separating them. CDR1 is SGHDN and CDR2 is FVKESK in the germline V gene. CDR3 sequence: CASSQMRNSGNTIYF. CDR3 bases: TGTGCCAGCAGCCAAATGAGGAACTCTGGAAACACCATATATTTT.

The chain uses TRBV18 and TRBJ1-5; D perhaps matches TRBD1 (6 bases). The CDR3 totals 14 residues. V lost 2 bases and J 5 bases, leaving 10 bases between the germline ends. The germline V gene encodes CDR1 KGHSH and CDR2 LQKENI. The CDR3 protein is CASSPIGGDQPQHF. The CDR3 DNA reads as TGTGCCAGCTCACCAATTGGGGGCGATCAGCCCCAGCATTTT.

This chain joins TRBV12-3 or TRBV12-4 and TRBJ2-1; 7 nucleotides align to TRBD1. V was clipped by 5 bases and J by 5 bases; unmatched bases: 3. The CDR3 loop spans 13 amino acids. The CDR3 nucleotides read TGTGCCAGCAGTCCCACAGGGGACAATGAGCAGTTCTTC. This translates into CASSPTGDNEQFF.

This clone was picked up one time. The chain employs TRBV6-1 and TRBJ1-2; no clear D. The CDR3 totals 14 residues. Germline V gene sequence: CDR1 MNHNS, CDR2 SASEGT. Trimming shortened V by 1 base and J by 4 bases, and 10 bases separated the two germline ends. The DNA of the CDR3 is TGTGCCAGCAGTGAAGGTCGGTCATTCTATGGCTACACCTTC. This gives the protein CASSEGRSFYGYTF.